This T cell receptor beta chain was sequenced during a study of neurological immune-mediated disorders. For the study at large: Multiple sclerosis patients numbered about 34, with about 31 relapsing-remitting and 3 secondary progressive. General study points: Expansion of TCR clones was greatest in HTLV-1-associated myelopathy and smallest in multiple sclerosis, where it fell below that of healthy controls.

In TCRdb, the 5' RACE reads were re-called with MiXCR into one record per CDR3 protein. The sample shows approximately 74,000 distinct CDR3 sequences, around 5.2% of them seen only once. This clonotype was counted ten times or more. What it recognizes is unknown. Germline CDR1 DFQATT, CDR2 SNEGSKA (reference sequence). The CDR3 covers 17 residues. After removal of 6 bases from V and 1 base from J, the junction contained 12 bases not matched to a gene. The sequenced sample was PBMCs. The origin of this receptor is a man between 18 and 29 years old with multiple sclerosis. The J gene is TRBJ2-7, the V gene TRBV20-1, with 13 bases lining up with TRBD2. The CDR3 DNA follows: TGCAGTGCGCCCTCGACTACTAGCGGGAGGGCTTCCTACGAGCAGTACTTC. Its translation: CSAPSTTSGRASYEQYF.